This T cell receptor beta chain was retrieved from a study of T cells after yellow fever vaccination. CDR1 is SNHLY and CDR2 is FYNNEI in the germline V gene. CDR3 length: 14 amino acids. The V segment lost 7 bases and the J segment 5 bases; nucleotides outside the gene matches: 8. TCRdb re-analysed the 5' RACE reads in MiXCR, keeping a single row per CDR3 protein. The sample includes some 300,000 distinct CDR3 sequences, approximately 8% seen only once; the top ten take around 17%. This sample comprised PBMCs, obtained about 41 days after the first yellow fever vaccination. This chain uses TRBV2 with TRBJ2-7; 10 positions match TRBD1. The receptor was derived from a man between 18 and 29 years old who received the YFV17D yellow fever vaccine. The CDR3 is CASTWDRGNNEQYF. In nucleotides, the CDR3 is TGTGCCAGCACCTGGGACAGGGGTAACAACGAGCAGTACTTC. Variable domain in full (rest from reference TRBV2 and TRBJ2-7): EPEVTQTPSHQVTQMGQEVILRCVPISNHLYFYWYRQILGQKVEFLVSFYNNEISEKSEIFDDQFSVERPDGSNFTLKIRSTKLEDSAMYFCASTWDRGNNEQYFGPGTRLTVT.